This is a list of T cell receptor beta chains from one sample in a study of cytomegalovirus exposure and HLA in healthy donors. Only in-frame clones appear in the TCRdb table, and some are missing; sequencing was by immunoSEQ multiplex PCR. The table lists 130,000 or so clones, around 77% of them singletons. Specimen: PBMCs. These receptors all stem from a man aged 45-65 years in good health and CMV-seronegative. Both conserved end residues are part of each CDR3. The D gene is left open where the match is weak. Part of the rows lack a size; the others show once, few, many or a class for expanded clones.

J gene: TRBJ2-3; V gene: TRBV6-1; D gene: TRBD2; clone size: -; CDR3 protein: CASSEALLAGLGGTDTQYF; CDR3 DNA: TGTGCCAGCAGTGAAGCGTTACTAGCGGGGCTGGGGGGCACAGATACGCAGTATTTT
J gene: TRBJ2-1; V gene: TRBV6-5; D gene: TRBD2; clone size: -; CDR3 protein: CASTSLSAGGNEQFF; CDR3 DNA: TGTGCCAGCACTAGTTTGTCGGCGGGGGGCAATGAGCAGTTCTTC
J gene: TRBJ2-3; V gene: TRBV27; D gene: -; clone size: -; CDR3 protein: CASSLGASSDTQYF; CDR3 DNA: TGTGCCAGCAGTTTAGGGGCTAGTTCAGATACGCAGTATTTT
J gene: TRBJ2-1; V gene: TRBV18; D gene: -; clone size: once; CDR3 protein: CASSPTAGDEQFF; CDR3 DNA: TGTGCCAGCTCACCTACAGCCGGGGATGAGCAGTTCTTC
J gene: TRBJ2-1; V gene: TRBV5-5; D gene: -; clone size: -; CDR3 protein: CASRTDLYNEQFF; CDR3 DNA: TGTGCCAGCAGAACGGACTTATACAATGAGCAGTTCTTC
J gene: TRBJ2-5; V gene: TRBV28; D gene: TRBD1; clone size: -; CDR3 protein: CASSWATGGTKTQYF; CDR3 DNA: TGTGCCAGCAGTTGGGCGACAGGGGGCACGAAGACCCAGTACTTC
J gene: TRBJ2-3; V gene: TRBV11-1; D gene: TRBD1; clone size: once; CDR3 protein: CASSQSTSGGQYF; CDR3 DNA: TGTGCCAGCAGCCAAAGCACTTCAGGGGGGCAGTATTTT
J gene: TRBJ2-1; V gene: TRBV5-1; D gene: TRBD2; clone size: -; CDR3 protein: CASSLTSGRANEQFF; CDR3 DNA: TGCGCCAGCAGCTTGACTAGCGGGAGGGCCAATGAGCAGTTCTTC
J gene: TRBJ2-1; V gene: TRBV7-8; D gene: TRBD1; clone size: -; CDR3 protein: CASRRTGWVLQGNNEQFF; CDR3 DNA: TGTGCCAGCAGAAGGACAGGGTGGGTACTGCAGGGTAACAATGAGCAGTTCTTC
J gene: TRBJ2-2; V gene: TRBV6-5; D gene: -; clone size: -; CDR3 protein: CASSQRALTGELFF; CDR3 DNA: TGTGCCAGCAGCCAACGCGCCCTTACCGGGGAGCTGTTTTTT